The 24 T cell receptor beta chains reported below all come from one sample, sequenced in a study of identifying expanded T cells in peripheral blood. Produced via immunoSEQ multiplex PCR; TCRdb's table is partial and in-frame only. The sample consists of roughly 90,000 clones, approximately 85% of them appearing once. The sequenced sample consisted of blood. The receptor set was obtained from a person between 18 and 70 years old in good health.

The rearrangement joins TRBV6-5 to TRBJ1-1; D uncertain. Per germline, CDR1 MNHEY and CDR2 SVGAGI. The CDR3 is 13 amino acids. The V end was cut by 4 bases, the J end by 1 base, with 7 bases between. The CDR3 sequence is CASSSARNTEAFF. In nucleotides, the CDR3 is TGTGCCAGCAGTTCCGCGCGGAACACTGAAGCTTTCTTT.

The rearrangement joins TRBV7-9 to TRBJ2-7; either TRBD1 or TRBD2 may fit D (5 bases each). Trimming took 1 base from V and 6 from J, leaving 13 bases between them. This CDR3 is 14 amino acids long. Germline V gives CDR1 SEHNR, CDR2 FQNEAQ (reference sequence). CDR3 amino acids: CASSLGGAGPEQYF. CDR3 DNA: TGTGCCAGCAGCTTAGGAGGGGCCGGACCCGAGCAGTACTTC.

The CDR3 sequence: CATSSSQGGGTEAFF. In nucleotides, the CDR3 is TGTGCCACATCCTCATCACAGGGTGGAGGCACTGAAGCTTTCTTT. V and J are TRBV7-2 and TRBJ1-1, with TRBD1 as a possible D gene (6 bases). Trimming took off 10 bases at V and 4 bases at J, with 22 bases between the two ends. The CDR3 loop spans 15 amino acids. Germline V gene data show CDR1 as SGHTA and CDR2 as FQGNSA.

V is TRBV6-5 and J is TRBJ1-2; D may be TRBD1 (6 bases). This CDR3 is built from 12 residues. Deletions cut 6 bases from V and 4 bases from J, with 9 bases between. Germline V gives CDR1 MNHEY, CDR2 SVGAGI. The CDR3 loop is CASRMDSYGYTF. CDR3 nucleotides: TGTGCCAGCAGGATGGACAGCTATGGCTACACCTTC.

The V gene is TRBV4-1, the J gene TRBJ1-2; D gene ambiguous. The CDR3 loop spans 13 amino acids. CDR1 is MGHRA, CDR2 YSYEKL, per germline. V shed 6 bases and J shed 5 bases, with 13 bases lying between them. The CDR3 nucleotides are TGCGCCAGCAGTCAGAGACAATCATATGGCTACACCTTC. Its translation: CASSQRQSYGYTF.

The CDR3: CASSPLLEGSRGNEQFF. CDR3 nucleotides: TGTGCCAGCAGCCCCCTTTTGGAGGGCTCAAGGGGCAATGAGCAGTTCTTC. The chain carries TRBV11-3 and TRBJ2-1; weak D call: TRBD2 (6 bases). CDR1 and CDR2 from the germline V gene are SGHNT and YENEEA. V dropped 5 bases and J dropped 6 bases, with 23 bases sitting between them. The CDR3 has 17 residues.

The CDR3 loop is CASSREMGEKLFF. The CDR3 nucleotides are TGTGCCAGCAGCCGGGAAATGGGGGAAAAACTGTTTTTT. J is TRBJ1-4 and V is TRBV5-4; D call uncertain. There are 13 residues in the CDR3. Germline V gives CDR1 SGHNT, CDR2 YYREEE (reference sequence). The V end was cut by 4 bases, the J end by 8 bases, with 12 bases between.

The CDR3 loop reads CASSLVFYPGRNEQFF. The CDR3 nucleotides are TGTGCCAGCAGCTTAGTATTTTATCCGGGTAGGAATGAGCAGTTCTTC. The V call is TRBV11-2, the J call TRBJ2-1; no definite D call. The CDR3 contains 16 residues. The V end was cut by 1 base, the J end by 7 bases, with 17 bases between. Germline CDR1 reads SGHAT; CDR2 reads FQNNGV.

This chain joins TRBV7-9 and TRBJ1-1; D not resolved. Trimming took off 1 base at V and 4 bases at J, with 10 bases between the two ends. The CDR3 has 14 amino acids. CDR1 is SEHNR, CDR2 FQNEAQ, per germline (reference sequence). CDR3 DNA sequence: TGTGCCAGCAGCTTAGTGGCGGGGATCACTGAAGCTTTCTTT. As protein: CASSLVAGITEAFF.

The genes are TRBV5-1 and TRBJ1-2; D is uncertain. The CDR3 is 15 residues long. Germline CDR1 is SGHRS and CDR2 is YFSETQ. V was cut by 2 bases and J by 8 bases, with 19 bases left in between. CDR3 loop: CASSLFTRAPEGYTF. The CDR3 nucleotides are TGCGCCAGCAGCTTATTCACTCGGGCCCCGGAAGGCTACACCTTC.

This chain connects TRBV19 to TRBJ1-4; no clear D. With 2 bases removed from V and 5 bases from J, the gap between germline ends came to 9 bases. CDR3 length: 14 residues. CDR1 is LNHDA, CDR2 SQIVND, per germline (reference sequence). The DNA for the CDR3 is TGTGCCAGTAGTATATCCATAGGGAATGAAAAACTGTTTTTT. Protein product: CASSISIGNEKLFF.

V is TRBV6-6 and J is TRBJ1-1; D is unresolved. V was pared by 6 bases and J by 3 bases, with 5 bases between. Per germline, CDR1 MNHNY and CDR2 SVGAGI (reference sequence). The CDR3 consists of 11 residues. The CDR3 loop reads CASRKDTEAFF. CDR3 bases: TGTGCCAGCAGGAAAGACACTGAAGCTTTCTTT.

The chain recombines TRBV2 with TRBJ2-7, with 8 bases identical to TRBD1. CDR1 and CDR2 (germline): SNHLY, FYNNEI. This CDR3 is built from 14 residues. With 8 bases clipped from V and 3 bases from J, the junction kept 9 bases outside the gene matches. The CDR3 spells CASSPRDRFYEQYF. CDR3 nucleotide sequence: TGTGCCAGCTCCCCCCGGGACAGGTTCTACGAGCAGTACTTC.

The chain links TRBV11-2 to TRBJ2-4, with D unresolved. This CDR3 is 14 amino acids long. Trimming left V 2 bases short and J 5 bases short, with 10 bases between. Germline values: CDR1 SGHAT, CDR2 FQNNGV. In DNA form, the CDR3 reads TGTGCCAGCAGCTTAAGTAAGGGCCAAAACATTCAGTACTTC. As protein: CASSLSKGQNIQYF.

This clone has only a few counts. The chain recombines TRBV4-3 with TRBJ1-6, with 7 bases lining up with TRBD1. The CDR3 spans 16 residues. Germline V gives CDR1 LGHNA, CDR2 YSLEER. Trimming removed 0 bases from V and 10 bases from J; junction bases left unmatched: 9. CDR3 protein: CASSQDSRQGRSPLHF. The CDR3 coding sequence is TGCGCCAGCAGCCAAGATTCCCGACAGGGTCGATCACCCCTCCACTTT.

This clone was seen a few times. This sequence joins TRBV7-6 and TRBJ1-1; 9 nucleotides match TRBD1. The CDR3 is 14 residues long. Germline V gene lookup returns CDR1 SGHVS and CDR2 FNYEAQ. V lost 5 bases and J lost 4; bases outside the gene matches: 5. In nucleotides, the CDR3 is TGTGCCAGCAGCCAAAGACAGGGGGGCACTGAAGCTTTCTTT. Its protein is CASSQRQGGTEAFF. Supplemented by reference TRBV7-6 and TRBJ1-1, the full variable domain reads GAGVSQSPRYKVTKRGQDVALRCDPISGHVSLYWYRQALGQGPEFLTYFNYEAQQDKSGLPNDRFSAERPEGSISTLTIQRTEQRDSAMYRCASSQRQGGTEAFFGQGTRLTVV.

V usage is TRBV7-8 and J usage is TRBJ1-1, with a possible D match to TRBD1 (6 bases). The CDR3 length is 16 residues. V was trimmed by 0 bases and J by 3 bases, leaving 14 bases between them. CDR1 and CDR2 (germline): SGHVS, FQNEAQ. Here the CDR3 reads CASSLAAGAADTEAFF. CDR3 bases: TGTGCCAGCAGCTTAGCAGCAGGGGCTGCCGACACTGAAGCTTTCTTT.

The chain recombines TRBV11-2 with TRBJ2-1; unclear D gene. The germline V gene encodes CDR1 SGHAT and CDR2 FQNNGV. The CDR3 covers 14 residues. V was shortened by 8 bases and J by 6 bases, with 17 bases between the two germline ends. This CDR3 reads CASGTQTVSNEQFF. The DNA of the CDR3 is TGTGCCAGCGGAACACAAACAGTATCCAATGAGCAGTTCTTC. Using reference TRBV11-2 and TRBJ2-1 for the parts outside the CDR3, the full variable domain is EAGVAQSPRYKIIEKRQSVAFWCNPISGHATLYWYQQILGQGPKLLIQFQNNGVVDDSQLPKDRFSAERLKGVDSTLKIQPAKLEDSAVYLCASGTQTVSNEQFFGPGTRLTVL.

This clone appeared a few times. CDR3 DNA: TGTGCCAGCAGTTTATCTTTAGGGCAGGGAGCGTCTGAAGCTTTCTTT. Its protein is CASSLSLGQGASEAFF. The chain uses TRBV27 and TRBJ1-1; D is perhaps TRBD1 (5 bases). With 0 bases removed from V and 6 bases from J, the gap between germline ends came to 17 bases. Germline CDR1 MNHEY, CDR2 SMNVEV (reference sequence). The CDR3 runs to 16 residues.

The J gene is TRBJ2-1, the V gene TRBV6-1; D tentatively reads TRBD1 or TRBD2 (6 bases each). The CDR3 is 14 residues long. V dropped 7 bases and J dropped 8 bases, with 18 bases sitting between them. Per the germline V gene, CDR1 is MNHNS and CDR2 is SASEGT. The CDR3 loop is CASTPRWGADEQFF. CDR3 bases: TGTGCCAGCACCCCCCGATGGGGGGCCGATGAGCAGTTCTTC.

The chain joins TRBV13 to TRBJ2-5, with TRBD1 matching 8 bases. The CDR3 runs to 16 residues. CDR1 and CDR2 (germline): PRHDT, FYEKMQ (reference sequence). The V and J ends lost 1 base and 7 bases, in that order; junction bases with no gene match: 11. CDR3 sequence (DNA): TGTGCCAGCAGCTTAGATGCGACAGGGGCGGTGGGGACCCAGTACTTC. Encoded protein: CASSLDATGAVGTQYF.

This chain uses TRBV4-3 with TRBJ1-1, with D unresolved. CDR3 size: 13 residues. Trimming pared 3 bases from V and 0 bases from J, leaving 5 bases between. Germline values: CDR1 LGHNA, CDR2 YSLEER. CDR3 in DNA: TGCGCCAGCAGCCATGTAGTGAACACTGAAGCTTTCTTT. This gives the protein CASSHVVNTEAFF.

CDR3: CASSLGLAGYTQYF. The CDR3 nucleotides are TGTGCCAGCAGCTTAGGGTTAGCGGGTTATACGCAGTATTTT. This rearrangement joins TRBV7-2 to TRBJ2-3; TRBD2 aligns across 7 bases. Per germline, CDR1 SGHTA and CDR2 FQGNSA. V lost 1 base, J lost 7 bases, and 5 bases stayed unmatched. This CDR3 has 14 amino acids.

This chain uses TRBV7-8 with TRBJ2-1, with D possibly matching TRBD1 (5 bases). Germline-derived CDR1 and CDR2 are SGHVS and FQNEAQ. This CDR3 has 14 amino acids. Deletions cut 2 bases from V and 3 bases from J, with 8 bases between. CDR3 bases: TGTGCCAGCAGCTTAAGGGGATTCTACAATGAGCAGTTCTTC. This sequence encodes CASSLRGFYNEQFF.